This TCR beta chain derives from a study of CD8+CD57+ T cells in acquired aplastic anemia. This clonotype was found once. Patients chosen for sequencing had CD8+CD57+ cells that had expanded, as shown by flow cytometry. In all patients, the disease was severe acquired aplastic anemia. Template material for TCR beta VDJ and CDR3 profiling consisted of genomic DNA. TCRdb processed the reads anew with MiXCR; each CDR3 protein has one entry. The sample yields approximately 250,000 distinct CDR3 sequences, 70% to 85% seen once. The CDR3 loop spans 15 amino acids. CDR1 and CDR2 from the germline V gene are DFQATT and SNEGSKA (reference sequence). The V end was cut by 1 base, the J end by 0 bases, with 13 bases between.

The rearrangement joins TRBV20-1 to TRBJ2-7, with D perhaps matching TRBD1 (6 bases). This receptor was obtained from a human donor with aplastic anemia. The sequencing input was sorted CD4+, CD8+, or CD8+CD57+ T cells (not recorded which) from PBMCs. Written as DNA, the CDR3 is TGCAGTGCTAGAGCCGGGACATTGAGCTCCTACGAGCAGTACTTC. Translated: CSARAGTLSSYEQYF.